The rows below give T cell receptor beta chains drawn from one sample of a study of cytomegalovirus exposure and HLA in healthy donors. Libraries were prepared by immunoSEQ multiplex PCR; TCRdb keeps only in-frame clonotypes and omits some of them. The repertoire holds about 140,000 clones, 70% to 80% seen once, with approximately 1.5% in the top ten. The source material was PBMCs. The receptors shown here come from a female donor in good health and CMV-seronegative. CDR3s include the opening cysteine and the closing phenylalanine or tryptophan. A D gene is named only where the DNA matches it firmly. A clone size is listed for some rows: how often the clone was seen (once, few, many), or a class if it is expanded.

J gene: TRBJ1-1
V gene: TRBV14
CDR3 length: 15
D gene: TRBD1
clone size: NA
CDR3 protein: CASSQDPGQGGEAFF
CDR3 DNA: TGTGCCAGCAGCCAAGACCCGGGACAGGGGGGTGAAGCTTTCTTT

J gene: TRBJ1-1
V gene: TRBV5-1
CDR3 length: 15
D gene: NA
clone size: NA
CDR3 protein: CASSQWVGGNTEAFF
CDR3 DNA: TGCGCCAGCAGCCAATGGGTCGGGGGGAACACTGAAGCTTTCTTT

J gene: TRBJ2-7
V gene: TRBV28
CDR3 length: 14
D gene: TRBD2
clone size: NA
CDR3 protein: CAIDLAGGRGEQYF
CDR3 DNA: TGTGCCATTGACCTAGCGGGAGGGCGAGGTGAGCAGTACTTC

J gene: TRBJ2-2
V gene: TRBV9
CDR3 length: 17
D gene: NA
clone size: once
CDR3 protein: CASSVLATTANTGELFF
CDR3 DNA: TGTGCCAGCAGCGTACTTGCAACGACTGCGAACACCGGGGAGCTGTTTTTT

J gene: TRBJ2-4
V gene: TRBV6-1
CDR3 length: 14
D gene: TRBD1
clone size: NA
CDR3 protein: CASRAGQGTNIQYF
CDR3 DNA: TGTGCCAGCAGAGCGGGACAGGGAACAAACATTCAGTACTTC

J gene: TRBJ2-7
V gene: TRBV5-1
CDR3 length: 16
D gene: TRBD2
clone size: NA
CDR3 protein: CASSLASSGSNSEQYF
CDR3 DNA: TGCGCCAGCAGCTTGGCCTCTAGCGGGAGTAATAGCGAGCAGTACTTC

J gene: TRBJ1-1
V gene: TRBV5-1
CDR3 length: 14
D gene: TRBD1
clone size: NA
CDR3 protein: CASSLQGGNTEAFF
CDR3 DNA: TGCGCCAGCAGCCTGCAGGGGGGGAACACTGAAGCTTTCTTT

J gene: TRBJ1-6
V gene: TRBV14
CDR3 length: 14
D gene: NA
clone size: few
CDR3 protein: CASSQGGVGSPLHF
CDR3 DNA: TGTGCCAGCAGCCAAGGGGGGGTGGGTTCACCCCTCCACTTT

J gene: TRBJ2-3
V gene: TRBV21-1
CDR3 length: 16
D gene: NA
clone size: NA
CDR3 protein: CASSKLSTGPADTQYF
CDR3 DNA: TGTGCCAGCAGCAAGTTATCTACAGGCCCTGCAGATACGCAGTATTTT

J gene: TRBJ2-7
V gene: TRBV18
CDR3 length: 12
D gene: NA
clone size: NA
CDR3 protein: CASSPAGYEQYF
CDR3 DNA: TGTGCCAGCTCACCGGCAGGCTACGAGCAGTACTTC

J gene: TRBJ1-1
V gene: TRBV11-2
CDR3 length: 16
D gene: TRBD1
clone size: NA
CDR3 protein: CASSFRTTGGFEGAFF
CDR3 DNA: TGTGCCAGCAGCTTCCGAACAACAGGGGGCTTTGAAGGAGCTTTCTTT

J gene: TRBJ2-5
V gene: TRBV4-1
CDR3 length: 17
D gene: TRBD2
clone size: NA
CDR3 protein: CASSQAEASGREETQYF
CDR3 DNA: TGCGCCAGCAGCCAAGCGGAGGCTAGCGGGAGGGAGGAGACCCAGTACTTC

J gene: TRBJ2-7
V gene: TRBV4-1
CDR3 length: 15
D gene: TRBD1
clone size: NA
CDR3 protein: CASSQTGTGAYEQYF
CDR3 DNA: TGCGCCAGCAGCCAAACCGGGACAGGGGCCTACGAGCAGTACTTC

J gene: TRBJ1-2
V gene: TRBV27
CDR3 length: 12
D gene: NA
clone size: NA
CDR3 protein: CASSPEWGGYTF
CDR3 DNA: TGTGCCAGCAGCCCTGAGTGGGGCGGCTACACCTTC

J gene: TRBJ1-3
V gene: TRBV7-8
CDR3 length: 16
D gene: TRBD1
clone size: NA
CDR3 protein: CASSSGTDSSGNTIYF
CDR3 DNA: TGTGCCAGCAGTTCCGGGACAGATTCTTCTGGAAACACCATATATTTT